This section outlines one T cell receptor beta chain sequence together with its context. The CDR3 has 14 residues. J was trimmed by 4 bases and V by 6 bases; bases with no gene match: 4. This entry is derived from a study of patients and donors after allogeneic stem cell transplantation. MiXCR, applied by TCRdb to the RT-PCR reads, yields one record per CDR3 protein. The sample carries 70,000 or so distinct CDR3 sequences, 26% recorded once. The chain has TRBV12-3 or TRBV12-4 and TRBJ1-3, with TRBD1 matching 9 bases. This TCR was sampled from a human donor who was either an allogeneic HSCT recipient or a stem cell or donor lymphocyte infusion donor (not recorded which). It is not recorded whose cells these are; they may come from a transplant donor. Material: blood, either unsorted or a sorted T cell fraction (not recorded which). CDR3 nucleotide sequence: TGTGCCAGCAGCGGACAGGGGTCAGGAAACACCATATATTTT. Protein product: CASSGQGSGNTIYF.